What follows are 21 T cell receptor beta chains derived from one specimen sequenced in a study of T cells in women clearing cervical HPV infection. The table came from immunoSEQ multiplex PCR; TCRdb's copy has only in-frame clones and leaves some out. The sample table sets out 25,000 to 35,000 clones. Sequencing was performed on blood buffy coat. These receptors were taken from a woman between 18 and 70 years old with a cervical HPV16 infection that either progressed to CIN3+ or cleared (not recorded which).

Worth noting for this clone: A read error may produce the germline difference seen at one junction end. The CDR3 goes on 3 residues after the read ends, and that part is filled in from the germline J gene. Additional DNA sequences in this sample encode the identical CDR3. The V call is TRBV18, the J call TRBJ1-3, with D maybe TRBD1 (5 bases). Germline CDR1 and CDR2: KGHSH and LQKENI. The CDR3 covers 16 residues. CDR3 residues: CASSDSLGPSGNTIYF. CDR3 DNA (partial): TGTGCCAGCTCAGACTCCCTGGGGCCCTCTGGAAACACT.

Comments on this clone: The read halts 3 residues ahead of the CDR3 end, with the missing end drawn from the germline J gene. This sequence joins TRBV5-6 and TRBJ1-3; no clear D gene. The germline V gene has CDR1 SGHDT and CDR2 YYEEEE. The CDR3 has 14 residues. V was clipped by 2 bases and J by 0 bases, with 6 bases between them. The CDR3: CASSLSVSGNTIYF. CDR3 DNA (partial): TGTGCCAGCAGCTTATCAGTCTCTGGAAACACC.

In the case of this clone: The observed sequence ends 3 residues before the CDR3 terminus, with the missing tail filled in from the germline J gene. The genes are TRBV20-1 and TRBJ2-1, with TRBD1 matching 7 bases. Germline CDR1 is DFQATT and CDR2 is SNEGSKA (reference sequence). CDR3 length: 14 residues. Trimming at V came to 5 bases and at J to 2 bases, leaving 6 bases not matched to a gene. The covered CDR3 bases are TGCAGTGCTCGACAGGGTGGACCCTACAATGAG. Translating it yields CSARQGGPYNE. The entire CDR3 protein is CSARQGGPYNEQFF.

On this clone itself: The read ends 3 residues early relative to the CDR3; the germline J gene fills the gap. The chain uses TRBV18 and TRBJ1-1; no reliable D call. V dropped 6 bases and J dropped 0 bases, with 8 bases sitting between them. The CDR3 length is 13 residues. CDR1 and CDR2 from the germline V gene are KGHSH and LQKENI. CDR3 loop: CASSPTMNTEAFF. CDR3 bases read: TGTGCCAGCTCGCCAACAATGAACACTGAA.

A word on this clone: Sequencing ends 3 residues short of the CDR3 end; the germline J gene provides the rest. The J gene is TRBJ2-5, the V gene TRBV5-6, with 7 bases identical to TRBD2. The germline CDR1 and CDR2 sequences are SGHDT and YYEEEE. The CDR3 is 14 amino acids. Trimming removed 1 base from V and 5 bases from J; junction bases left unmatched: 5. The sequenced CDR3 bases are TGTGCCAGCAGCTTGAAGCGGGGACGGGAGACC. Its translation is CASSLKRGRET. The CDR3, in full, reads CASSLKRGRETQYF.

Points on this clone: The DNA ends 3 residues before the CDR3 does, and the rest of the CDR3 is filled in from the germline J gene. The chain has TRBV7-9 and TRBJ1-2, with TRBD1 matching over 7 bases. Germline CDR1 SEHNR, CDR2 FQNEAQ (reference sequence). This CDR3 has 15 amino acids. Germline trimming cut 2 bases from V and 7 bases from J; bases unmatched to any gene: 10. The CDR3 loop is CASSLIWEGATGYTF. The DNA read from the CDR3 is TGTGCCAGCAGCTTAATCTGGGAGGGGGCTACTGGC.

As concerns this clone: The read ends 3 residues early relative to the CDR3; the germline J gene fills the gap. The chain has TRBV5-1 and TRBJ2-2, with 8 positions matching TRBD1. Per the germline V gene, CDR1 is SGHRS and CDR2 is YFSETQ. CDR3 size: 16 residues. The CDR3 loop is CASSLGQGVIGEKLFF. The CDR3 bases that were read are TGCGCCAGCAGCCTAGGACAGGGAGTGATCGGGGAAAAG.

On this clone: The CDR3 end falls 3 residues outside the read, so it is completed with the germline J gene. The V call is TRBV19, the J call TRBJ2-2; 9 nucleotides align to TRBD1. The CDR3 is 17 residues long. Trimming at V came to 0 bases and at J to 5 bases, leaving 7 bases not matched to a gene. Per the germline V gene, CDR1 is LNHDA and CDR2 is SQIVND (reference sequence). CDR3 bases read: TGTGCCAGTAGTATAGATCGTCCGGGACAGGGAACCGGGGAG. This sequence encodes CASSIDRPGQGTGE. The full-length CDR3 reads as CASSIDRPGQGTGELFF.

Turning to this clone: The read terminates 3 residues before the CDR3 end, so the remaining end is supplied by the germline J gene. The chain uses TRBV20-1 and TRBJ2-3; 7 bases match TRBD1. J gave up 1 base and V 0 bases, and 10 bases lay outside the gene matches. Germline V lookup: CDR1 DFQATT, CDR2 SNEGSKA (reference sequence). The CDR3 extends over 17 amino acids. CDR3 DNA (partial): TGCAGTGCTAGAGACATTACAGGGGTCTCACGCACAGATACG. The encoded protein is CSARDITGVSRTDT. The full CDR3 protein reads CSARDITGVSRTDTQYF.

With respect to this clone: The read stops 3 residues short of the end of the CDR3; the missing end is completed from the germline J gene. This sequence joins TRBV18 and TRBJ1-2; 7 bases match TRBD1. The germline CDR1 and CDR2 sequences are KGHSH and LQKENI. The CDR3 runs to 16 residues. The part of the CDR3 DNA that was read is TGTGCCAGCTCCCACCGTTCGACAGGGTATCCAGATACC. Translated, it gives CASSHRSTGYPDT. The whole CDR3 sequence reads CASSHRSTGYPDTYTF.

In regard to this clone: The DNA ends 3 residues before the CDR3 does, and the rest of the CDR3 is filled in from the germline J gene. The V and J genes are TRBV7-8 and TRBJ2-2; 7 bases are a match to TRBD1. CDR1 and CDR2 (germline): SGHVS, FQNEAQ. The CDR3 consists of 14 residues. The CDR3 DNA, read in part, is TGTGCCAGCAGCTCGTACGGGACAGTTGCCGGG. It yields the protein CASSSYGTVAG. In full, the CDR3 reads CASSSYGTVAGLFF.

Remarks on this clone: The read terminates 3 residues ahead of where the CDR3 ends, so the germline J gene completes it. V usage is TRBV11-2 and J usage is TRBJ2-7; 9 positions agree with TRBD2. The CDR3 is made up of 15 amino acids. V dropped 0 bases and J dropped 6; count of bases not matched to a gene: 6. CDR1 SGHAT and CDR2 FQNNGV come from the germline V gene. The CDR3 bases that were read are TGTGCCAGCAGCTTAGAAAGGGCTAGCGGGGCCGAG. Translating gives CASSLERASGAE. The whole CDR3 reads CASSLERASGAEQYF.

Comment on this clone: The read ends 3 residues early relative to the CDR3; the germline J gene fills the gap. The V gene is TRBV28, the J gene TRBJ2-1; 7 positions agree with TRBD2. The germline gives CDR1 MDHEN, CDR2 SYDVKM. Germline trimming cut 2 bases from V and 9 bases from J; bases unmatched to any gene: 19. CDR3 length equals 18 residues. The sequenced CDR3 bases are TGTGCCAGCAGTTTAAAAGTTCCTAGCGGAACCCTAGTTGCTGAG. It specifies CASSLKVPSGTLVAE. The CDR3 reads in full as CASSLKVPSGTLVAEQFF.

Details on this clone: The read finishes 3 residues shy of the CDR3 end, and the germline J gene is used to complete it. The chain has TRBV18 and TRBJ1-2; D gene uncertain. This CDR3 region has 15 residues. Per germline, CDR1 KGHSH and CDR2 LQKENI. CDR3 residues: CASSPRKSRLGDYTF. The sequenced part of the CDR3 DNA is TGTGCCAGCTCACCGCGGAAGTCCCGGTTAGGCGAC.

This clone is classed as medium-sized by frequency. The CDR3 end falls 3 residues outside the read, so it is completed with the germline J gene. The chain combines TRBV6-2 or TRBV6-3 with TRBJ2-3, with 12 bases matching TRBD2. V gave up 8 bases and J gave up 4 bases; unmatched junction bases: 13. CDR3 length equals 17 residues. Germline CDR1 MNHEY, CDR2 SVGEGT. Incomplete CDR3 DNA: TGTGCCAGCGAATCTAGCGGGGGGGCTTCTTCTGCAGATACG. This encodes CASESSGGASSADT. The CDR3 as a whole reads CASESSGGASSADTQYF.

As to this clone: Sequencing ends 3 residues short of the CDR3 end; the germline J gene provides the rest. The rearrangement links TRBV18 to TRBJ2-2; 8 positions agree with TRBD1. Germline V gene data show CDR1 as KGHSH and CDR2 as LQKENI. This CDR3 is 14 amino acids long. CDR3 DNA, as far as it was read: TGTGCCAGCTCACCGGGACAGGTCGACGAAAAG. Translation: CASSPGQVDEK. The CDR3 reads in full as CASSPGQVDEKLFF.

About this clone: The missing CDR3 end, 3 residues past where the read stops, is filled in from the germline J gene. V is TRBV7-9 and J is TRBJ2-1; 9 bases are shared with TRBD1. The V gene end was trimmed by 4 bases and the J gene end by 5 bases; junction bases not matched to a gene: 3. The CDR3 extends over 14 amino acids. Germline loops: CDR1 SEHNR, CDR2 FQNEAQ (reference sequence). CDR3 sequence reads: CASSSGQGNNEQFF. The DNA read from the CDR3 is TGTGCCAGCAGCTCGGGACAGGGCAACAATGAG.

As regards this clone: Sequencing ends 3 residues short of the CDR3 end; the germline J gene provides the rest. This chain uses TRBV7-3 with TRBJ2-2, with TRBD2 identical over 11 bases. The V segment lost 1 base and the J segment 3 bases; nucleotides outside the gene matches: 4. The CDR3 runs to 17 residues. Germline V gene lookup returns CDR1 SGHTA and CDR2 FQGTGA. The CDR3 bases that were read are TGTGCCAGCAGCTTAAGTCTAGCGGGGGGCCACACCGGGGAG. Protein sequence: CASSLSLAGGHTGE. The entire CDR3 is CASSLSLAGGHTGELFF.

In the case of this clone: At one of its ends the junction is not consistent with the germline gene, which may arise from a read error. The read gets to within 3 residues of the CDR3 end, and the germline J gene fills in the rest. Additional DNA sequences in this sample encode the identical CDR3. The chain uses TRBV19 and TRBJ1-3, with a possible D match to TRBD1 (5 bases). The CDR3 runs 13 residues. Germline-derived CDR1 and CDR2 are LNHDA and SQIVND (reference sequence). The CDR3: CASSRVSGNTIYF. The CDR3 bases that were read are TGTGCCAGCTCCAGGGTCTCTGGAAACACG.

A note on this clone: From the germline J gene comes the end of the CDR3, since the read stops 3 residues before it. The chain uses TRBV5-8 and TRBJ2-7; 11 nucleotides line up with TRBD2. V was pared by 7 bases and J by 3 bases, with 6 bases of the junction left unmatched. The CDR3 contains 14 residues. Germline V gives CDR1 SGHTS, CDR2 YDEGEE. The chain's CDR3 is CASDLAGGHYEQYF. The DNA read from the CDR3 is TGTGCCAGCGATTTAGCGGGAGGGCACTACGAG. The full variable domain, its missing parts supplied by reference TRBV5-8 and TRBJ2-7, is EAGVTQSPTHLIKTRGQQATLRCSPISGHTSVYWYQQALGLGLQFLLWYDEGEERNRGNFPPRFSGRQFPNYSSELNVNALELEDSALYLCASDLAGGHYEQYFGPGTRLTVT.

Concerning this clone itself: The observed sequence ends 3 residues before the CDR3 terminus, with the missing tail filled in from the germline J gene. The chain combines TRBV5-4 with TRBJ2-7; 8 bases are a match to TRBD1. Germline trimming cut 4 bases from V and 1 base from J; bases unmatched to any gene: 4. Germline V lookup: CDR1 SGHNT, CDR2 YYREEE (reference sequence). The CDR3 contains 14 residues. Partial CDR3 DNA: TGTGCCAGCAGCGGTGGGACAGGATCCTACGAG. Translated, it gives CASSGGTGSYE. The entire CDR3 protein reads CASSGGTGSYEQYF. The full variable domain, in which reference TRBV5-4 and TRBJ2-7 provide the parts outside the CDR3, is ETGVTQSPTHLIKTRGQQVTLRCSSQSGHNTVSWYQQALGQGPQFIFQYYREEENGRGNFPPRFSGLQFPNYSSELNVNALELDDSALYLCASSGGTGSYEQYFGPGTRLTVT.